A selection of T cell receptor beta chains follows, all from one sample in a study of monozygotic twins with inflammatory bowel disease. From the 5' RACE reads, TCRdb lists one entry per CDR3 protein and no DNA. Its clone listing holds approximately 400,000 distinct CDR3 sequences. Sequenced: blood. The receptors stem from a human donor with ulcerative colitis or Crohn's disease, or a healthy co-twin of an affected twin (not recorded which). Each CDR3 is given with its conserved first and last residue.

CDR3 protein: CASSLGTGGIEQFF
V gene: TRBV5-1
J gene: TRBJ2-1

CDR3 protein: CAIQGYNEQFF
V gene: TRBV10-3
J gene: TRBJ2-1

CDR3 protein: CASSKGMFNQPQHF
V gene: TRBV19
J gene: TRBJ1-5

CDR3 protein: CASSLRIGTDTDTQYF
V gene: TRBV5-4
J gene: TRBJ2-3

CDR3 protein: CASSQLAGTSTDTQYF
V gene: TRBV14
J gene: TRBJ2-3

CDR3 protein: CASRILSSAEAFF
V gene: TRBV27
J gene: TRBJ1-1

CDR3 protein: CASSLYPTSGKPWEQYF
V gene: TRBV5-1
J gene: TRBJ2-7

CDR3 protein: CASGLVGGATEAFF
V gene: TRBV12-5
J gene: TRBJ1-1

CDR3 protein: CASNRGTDTQYF
V gene: TRBV3-1
J gene: TRBJ2-3

CDR3 protein: CASSKGTGAGTGELFF
V gene: TRBV7-3
J gene: TRBJ2-2

CDR3 protein: CAISAPMNTEAFF
V gene: TRBV10-3
J gene: TRBJ1-1

CDR3 protein: CASSRSGTSGDNEQFF
V gene: TRBV4-1
J gene: TRBJ2-1

CDR3 protein: CASSYDKQPQHF
V gene: TRBV6-6
J gene: TRBJ1-5

CDR3 protein: CSARDLQARSGLYGYTF
V gene: TRBV20-1
J gene: TRBJ1-2

CDR3 protein: CASSQVTRETQYF
V gene: TRBV3-1
J gene: TRBJ2-5

CDR3 protein: CATSTGTGRNTGELFF
V gene: TRBV15
J gene: TRBJ2-2

CDR3 protein: CASSQDPGQYNEQFF
V gene: TRBV14
J gene: TRBJ2-1

CDR3 protein: CASQLTEGNSPLHF
V gene: TRBV9
J gene: TRBJ1-6

CDR3 protein: CADSGGNTGELFF
V gene: TRBV12-3/TRBV12-4
J gene: TRBJ2-2

CDR3 protein: CASSLRLAYEQYF
V gene: TRBV7-2
J gene: TRBJ2-7

CDR3 protein: CASSDRAGGFSYEQYF
V gene: TRBV5-1
J gene: TRBJ2-7

CDR3 protein: CAWSTQGDGELFF
V gene: TRBV30
J gene: TRBJ2-2

CDR3 protein: CASSRQASNPHEQYF
V gene: TRBV5-1
J gene: TRBJ2-7

CDR3 protein: CASSLGTLGYTF
V gene: TRBV7-2
J gene: TRBJ1-2

CDR3 protein: CSVGQAVGNEQFF
V gene: TRBV29-1
J gene: TRBJ2-1

CDR3 protein: CASSLEEGSIYGYTF
V gene: TRBV5-4
J gene: TRBJ1-2

CDR3 protein: CASSWASGGGTEAFF
V gene: TRBV5-1
J gene: TRBJ1-1

CDR3 protein: CASSVGLALQEQYF
V gene: TRBV5-1
J gene: TRBJ2-7

CDR3 protein: CASSTRQGANTEAFF
V gene: TRBV19
J gene: TRBJ1-1

CDR3 protein: CASSRQGAYGYTF
V gene: TRBV7-9
J gene: TRBJ1-2